The present entry profiles one T cell receptor beta chain with its context. CDR3 length: 13 residues. Germline CDR1 reads MNHNY; CDR2 reads SVGAGI (reference sequence). Trimming removed 2 bases from V and 4 bases from J, with 5 bases in between. This entry belongs to a study of long-term antiretroviral therapy in people with HIV. In the study overall: A decade or so separates the oldest specimens from the later 2015 immediate-ART recommendation.

Survey-level immunoSEQ v3.0 assays were run. Clones were sequenced by immunoSEQ multiplex PCR, and TCRdb holds only the in-frame ones, with some missing. The sample lists approximately 20,000 clones; about 80% were seen once. The J gene is TRBJ2-2, the V gene TRBV6-6; tentatively, D is TRBD1 (5 bases). This TCR was sampled from a woman aged 40 to 55 with HIV. The specimen comprised unsorted PBMCs, sampled 4.1 years after starting antiretroviral therapy. The chain's CDR3 is CASSYTGTGELFF. For the CDR3, the DNA is TGTGCCAGCAGTTACACAGGCACCGGGGAGCTGTTTTTT.